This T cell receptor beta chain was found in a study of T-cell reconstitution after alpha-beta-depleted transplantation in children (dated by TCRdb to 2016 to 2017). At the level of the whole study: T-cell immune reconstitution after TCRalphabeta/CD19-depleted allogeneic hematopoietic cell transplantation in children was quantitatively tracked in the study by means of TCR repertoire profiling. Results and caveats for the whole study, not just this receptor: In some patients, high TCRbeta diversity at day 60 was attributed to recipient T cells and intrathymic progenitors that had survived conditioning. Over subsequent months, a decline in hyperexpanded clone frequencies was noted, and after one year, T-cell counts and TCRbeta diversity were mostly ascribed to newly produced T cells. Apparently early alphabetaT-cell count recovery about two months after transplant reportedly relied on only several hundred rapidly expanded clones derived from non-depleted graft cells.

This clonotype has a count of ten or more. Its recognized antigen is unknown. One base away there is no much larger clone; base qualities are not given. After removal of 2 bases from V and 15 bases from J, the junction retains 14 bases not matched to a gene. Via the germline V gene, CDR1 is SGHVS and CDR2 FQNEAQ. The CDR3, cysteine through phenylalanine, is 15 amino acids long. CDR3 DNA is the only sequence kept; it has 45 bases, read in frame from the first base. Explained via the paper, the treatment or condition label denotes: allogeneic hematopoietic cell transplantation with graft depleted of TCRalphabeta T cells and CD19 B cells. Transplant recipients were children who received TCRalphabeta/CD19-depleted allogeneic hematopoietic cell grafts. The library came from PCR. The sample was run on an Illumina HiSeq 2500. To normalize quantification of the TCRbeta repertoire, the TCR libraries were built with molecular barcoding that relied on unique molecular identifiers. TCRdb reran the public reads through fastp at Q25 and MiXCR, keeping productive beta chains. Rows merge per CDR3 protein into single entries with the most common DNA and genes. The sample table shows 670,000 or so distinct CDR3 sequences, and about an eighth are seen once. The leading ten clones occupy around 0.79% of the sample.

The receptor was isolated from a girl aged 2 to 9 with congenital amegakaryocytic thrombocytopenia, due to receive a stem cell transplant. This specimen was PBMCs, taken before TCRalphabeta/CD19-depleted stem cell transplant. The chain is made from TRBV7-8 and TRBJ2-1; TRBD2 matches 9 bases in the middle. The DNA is TGTGCCAGCAGCTTACTCAGCATTGGGCGGGAGGGTCGGTTCTTC. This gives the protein CASSLLSIGREGRFF.